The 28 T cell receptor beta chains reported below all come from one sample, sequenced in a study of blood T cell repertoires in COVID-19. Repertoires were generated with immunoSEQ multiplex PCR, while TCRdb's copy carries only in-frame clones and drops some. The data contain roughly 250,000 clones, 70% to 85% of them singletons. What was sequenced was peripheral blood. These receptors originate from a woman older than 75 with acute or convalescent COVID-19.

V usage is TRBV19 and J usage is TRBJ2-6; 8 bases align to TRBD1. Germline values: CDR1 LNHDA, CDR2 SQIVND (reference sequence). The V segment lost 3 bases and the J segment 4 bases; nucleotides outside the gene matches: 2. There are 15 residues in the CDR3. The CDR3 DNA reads TGTGCCAGTAGTATCCAGGGGGCCGGGGCCAACGTCCTGACTTTC. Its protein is CASSIQGAGANVLTF. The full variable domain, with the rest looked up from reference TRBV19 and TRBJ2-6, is DGGITQSPKYLFRKEGQNVTLSCEQNLNHDAMYWYRQDPGQGLRLIYYSQIVNDFQKGDIAEGYSVSREKKESFPLTVTSAQKNPTAFYLCASSIQGAGANVLTFGAGSRLTVL.

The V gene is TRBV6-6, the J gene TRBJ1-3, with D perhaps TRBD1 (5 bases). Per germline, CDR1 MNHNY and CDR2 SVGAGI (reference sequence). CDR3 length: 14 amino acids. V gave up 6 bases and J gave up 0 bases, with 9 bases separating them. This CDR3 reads CASRRQISGNTIYF. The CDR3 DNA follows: TGTGCCAGCAGACGACAGATCTCTGGAAACACCATATATTTT.

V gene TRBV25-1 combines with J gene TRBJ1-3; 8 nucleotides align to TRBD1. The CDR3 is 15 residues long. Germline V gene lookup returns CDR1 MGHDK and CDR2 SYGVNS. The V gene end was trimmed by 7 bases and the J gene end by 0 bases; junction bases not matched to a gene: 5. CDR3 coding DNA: TGTGCCAGCACTGACAGGGGTGACTCTGGAAACACCATATATTTT. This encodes CASTDRGDSGNTIYF.

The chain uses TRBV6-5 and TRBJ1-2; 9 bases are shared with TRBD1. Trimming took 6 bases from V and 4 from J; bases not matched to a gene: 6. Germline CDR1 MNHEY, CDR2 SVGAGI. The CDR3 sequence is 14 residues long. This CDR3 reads CASSYRGPGYGYTF. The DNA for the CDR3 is TGTGCCAGCAGCTACAGGGGGCCAGGCTATGGCTACACCTTC.

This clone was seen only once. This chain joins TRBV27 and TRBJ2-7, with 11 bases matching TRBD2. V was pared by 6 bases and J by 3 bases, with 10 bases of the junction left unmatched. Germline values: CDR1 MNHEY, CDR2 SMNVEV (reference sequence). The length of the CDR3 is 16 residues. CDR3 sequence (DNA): TGTGCCAGCAGCCCAACCGTAGCGGGAGGGTACTACGAGCAGTACTTC. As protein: CASSPTVAGGYYEQYF.

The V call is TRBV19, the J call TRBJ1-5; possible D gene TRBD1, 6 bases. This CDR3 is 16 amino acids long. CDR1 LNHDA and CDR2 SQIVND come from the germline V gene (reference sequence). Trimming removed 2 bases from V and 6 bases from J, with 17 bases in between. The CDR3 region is CASSIWSRGAVQPQHF. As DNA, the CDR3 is TGTGCCAGTAGTATATGGAGTCGGGGGGCGGTTCAGCCCCAGCATTTT.

The CDR3 region is CSADLMNTEAFF. The CDR3, as DNA: TGCAGCGCGGACCTAATGAACACTGAAGCTTTCTTT. V gene TRBV29-1 combines with J gene TRBJ1-1; the D is unclear. The CDR3 totals 12 residues. Looked up from germline, CDR1 is SQVTM and CDR2 is ANQGSEA. The V end was cut by 7 bases, the J end by 0 bases, with 9 bases between.

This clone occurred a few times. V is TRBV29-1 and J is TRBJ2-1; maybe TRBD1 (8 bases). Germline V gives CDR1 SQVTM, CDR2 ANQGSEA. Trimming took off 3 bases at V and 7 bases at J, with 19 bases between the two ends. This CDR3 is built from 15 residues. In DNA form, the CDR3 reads TGCAGCGTTGAGCGGGGGACAGGTCGTACTAATGAGCAGTTCTTC. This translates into CSVERGTGRTNEQFF.

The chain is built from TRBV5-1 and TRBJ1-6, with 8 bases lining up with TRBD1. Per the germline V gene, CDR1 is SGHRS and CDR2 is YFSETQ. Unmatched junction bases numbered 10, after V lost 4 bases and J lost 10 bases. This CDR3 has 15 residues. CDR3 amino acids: CASSERTGRESPLHF. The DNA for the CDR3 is TGCGCCAGCAGCGAGCGGACAGGGCGGGAATCACCCCTCCACTTT.

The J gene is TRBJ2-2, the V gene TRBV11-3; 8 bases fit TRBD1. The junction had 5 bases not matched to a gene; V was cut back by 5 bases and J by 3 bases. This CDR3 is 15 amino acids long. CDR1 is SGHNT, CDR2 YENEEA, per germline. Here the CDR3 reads CASSKGQGDTGELFF. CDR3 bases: TGTGCCAGCAGCAAAGGACAGGGAGACACCGGGGAGCTGTTTTTT.

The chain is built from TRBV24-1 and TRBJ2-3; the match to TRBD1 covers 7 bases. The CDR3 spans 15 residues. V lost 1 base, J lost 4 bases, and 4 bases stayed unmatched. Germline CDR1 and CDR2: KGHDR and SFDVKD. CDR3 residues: CATSDFRGGADTQYF. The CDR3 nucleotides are TGTGCCACCAGTGATTTTAGAGGGGGCGCAGATACGCAGTATTTT.

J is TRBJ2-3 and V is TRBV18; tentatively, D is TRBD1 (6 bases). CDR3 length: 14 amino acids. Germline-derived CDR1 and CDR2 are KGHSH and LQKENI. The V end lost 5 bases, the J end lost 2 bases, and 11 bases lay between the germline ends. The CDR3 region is CASSVGQSTDTQYF. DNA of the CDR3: TGTGCCAGCTCAGTCGGACAGTCCACAGATACGCAGTATTTT.

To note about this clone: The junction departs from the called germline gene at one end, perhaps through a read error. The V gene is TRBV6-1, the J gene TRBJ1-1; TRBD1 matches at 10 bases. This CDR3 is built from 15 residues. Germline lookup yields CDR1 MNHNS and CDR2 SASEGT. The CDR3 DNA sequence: TGTGCCAGCAGGGAAGGGGGACAGGGGTACACTGAAGCTTTCTTT. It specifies CASREGGQGYTEAFF.

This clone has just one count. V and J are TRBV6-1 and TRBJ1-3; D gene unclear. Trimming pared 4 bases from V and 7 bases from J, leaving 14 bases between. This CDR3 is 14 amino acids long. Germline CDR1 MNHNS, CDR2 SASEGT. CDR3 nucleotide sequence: TGTGCCAGCAGTGTAGTTGTCCGAGGGAACACCATATATTTT. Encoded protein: CASSVVVRGNTIYF.

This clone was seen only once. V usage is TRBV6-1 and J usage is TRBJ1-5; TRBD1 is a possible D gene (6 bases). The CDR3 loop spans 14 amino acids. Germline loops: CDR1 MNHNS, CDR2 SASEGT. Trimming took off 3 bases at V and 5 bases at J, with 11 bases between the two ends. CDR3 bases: TGTGCCAGCAGTGAGGGGGCAGGAGATCAGCCCCAGCATTTT. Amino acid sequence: CASSEGAGDQPQHF.

The CDR3 DNA reads as TGTGCCATCAGTAGATCCGGGACAGGAGGGGGGAACACTGAAGCTTTCTTT. It specifies CAISRSGTGGGNTEAFF. The V call is TRBV10-3, the J call TRBJ1-1, with 8 bases lining up with TRBD1. CDR3 length: 17 amino acids. Germline V gives CDR1 ENHRY, CDR2 SYGVKD. Germline trimming cut 5 bases from V and 1 base from J; bases unmatched to any gene: 12.

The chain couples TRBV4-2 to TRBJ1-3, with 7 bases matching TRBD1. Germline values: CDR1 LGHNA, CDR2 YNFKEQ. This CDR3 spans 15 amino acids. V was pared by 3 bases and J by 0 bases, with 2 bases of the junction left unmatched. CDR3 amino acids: CASSQTGYSGNTIYF. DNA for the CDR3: TGTGCCAGCAGCCAGACAGGGTACTCTGGAAACACCATATATTTT.

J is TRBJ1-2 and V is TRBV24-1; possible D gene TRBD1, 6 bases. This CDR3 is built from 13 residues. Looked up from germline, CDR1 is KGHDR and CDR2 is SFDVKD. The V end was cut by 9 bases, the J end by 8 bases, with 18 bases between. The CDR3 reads CATRTRGQLGYTF. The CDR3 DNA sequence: TGTGCCACCCGTACCCGGGGACAATTGGGCTACACCTTC.

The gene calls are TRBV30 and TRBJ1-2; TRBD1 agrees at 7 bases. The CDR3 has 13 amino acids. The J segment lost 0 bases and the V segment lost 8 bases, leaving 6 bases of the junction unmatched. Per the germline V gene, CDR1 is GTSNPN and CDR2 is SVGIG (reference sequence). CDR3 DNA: TGTGCCCGGTCAGGGGGTACTAACTATGGCTACACCTTC. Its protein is CARSGGTNYGYTF. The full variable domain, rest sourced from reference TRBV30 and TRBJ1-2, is SQTIHQWPATLVQPVGSPLSLECTVEGTSNPNLYWYRQAAGRGLQLLFYSVGIGQISSEVPQNLSASRPQDRQFILSSKKLLLSDSGFYLCARSGGTNYGYTFGSGTRLTVV.

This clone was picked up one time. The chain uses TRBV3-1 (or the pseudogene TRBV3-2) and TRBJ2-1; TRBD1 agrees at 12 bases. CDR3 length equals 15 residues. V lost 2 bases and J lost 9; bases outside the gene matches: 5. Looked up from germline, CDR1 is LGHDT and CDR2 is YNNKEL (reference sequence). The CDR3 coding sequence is TGTGCCAGCAGCCAACAAGGGACAGGGGGCTCTGAGCAGTTCTTC. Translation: CASSQQGTGGSEQFF.

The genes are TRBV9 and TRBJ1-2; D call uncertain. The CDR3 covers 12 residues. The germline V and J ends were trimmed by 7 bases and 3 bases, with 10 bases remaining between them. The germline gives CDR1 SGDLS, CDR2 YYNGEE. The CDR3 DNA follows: TGTGCCAGCGAGGGTGGCTACTATGGCTACACCTTC. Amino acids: CASEGGYYGYTF.

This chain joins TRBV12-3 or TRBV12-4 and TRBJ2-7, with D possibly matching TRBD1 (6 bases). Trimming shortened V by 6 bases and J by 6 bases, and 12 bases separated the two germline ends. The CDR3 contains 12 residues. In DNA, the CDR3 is TGTGCCAGCAGCCTGCAGGGGTTCGAGCAGTACTTC. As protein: CASSLQGFEQYF.

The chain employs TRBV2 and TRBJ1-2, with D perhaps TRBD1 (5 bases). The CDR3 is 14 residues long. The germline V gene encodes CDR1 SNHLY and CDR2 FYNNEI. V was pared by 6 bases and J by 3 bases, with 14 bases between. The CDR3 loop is CASSQRGDYYGYTF. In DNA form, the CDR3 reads TGTGCCAGCAGCCAGCGAGGGGACTACTATGGCTACACCTTC.

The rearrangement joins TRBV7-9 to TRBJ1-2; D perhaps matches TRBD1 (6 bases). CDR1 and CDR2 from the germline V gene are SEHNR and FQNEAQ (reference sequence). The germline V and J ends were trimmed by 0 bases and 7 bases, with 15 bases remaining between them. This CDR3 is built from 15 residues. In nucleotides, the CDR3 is TGTGCCAGCAGCTTAGCGGGCGGGGGCCGCGGTGGCTACACCTTC. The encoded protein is CASSLAGGGRGGYTF.

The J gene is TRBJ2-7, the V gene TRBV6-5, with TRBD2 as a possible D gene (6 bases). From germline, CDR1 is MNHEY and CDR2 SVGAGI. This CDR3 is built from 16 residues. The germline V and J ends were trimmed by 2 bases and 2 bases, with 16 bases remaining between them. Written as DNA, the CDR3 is TGTGCCAGCAGTTACGAGGGGACTCTCACACCCTACGAGCAGTACTTC. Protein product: CASSYEGTLTPYEQYF.

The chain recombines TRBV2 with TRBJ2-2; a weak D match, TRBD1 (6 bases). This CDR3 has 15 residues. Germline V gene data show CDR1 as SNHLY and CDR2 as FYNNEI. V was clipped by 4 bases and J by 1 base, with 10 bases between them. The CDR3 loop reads CASSVVQGNTGELFF. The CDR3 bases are TGTGCCAGCAGTGTAGTACAGGGGAACACCGGGGAGCTGTTTTTT.

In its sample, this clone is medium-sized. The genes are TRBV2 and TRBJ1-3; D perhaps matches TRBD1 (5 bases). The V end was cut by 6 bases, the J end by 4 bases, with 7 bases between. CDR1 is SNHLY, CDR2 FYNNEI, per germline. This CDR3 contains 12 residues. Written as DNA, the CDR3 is TGTGCCAGCAGAAACAGGGGAAACACCATATATTTT. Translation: CASRNRGNTIYF.

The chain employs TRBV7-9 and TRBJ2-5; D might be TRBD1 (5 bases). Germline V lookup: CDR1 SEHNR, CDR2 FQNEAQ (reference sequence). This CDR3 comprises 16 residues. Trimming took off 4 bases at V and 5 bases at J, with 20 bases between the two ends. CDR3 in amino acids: CASSSVNSGSRETQYF. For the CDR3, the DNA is TGTGCCAGCAGCTCCGTCAATTCAGGGTCTCGGGAGACCCAGTACTTC.